Following are 28 T cell receptor beta chains from one sample sequenced in a study of shared clonotypes between healthy human individuals. Repertoires were generated with immunoSEQ multiplex PCR, while TCRdb's copy carries only in-frame clones and drops some. The top ten clones hold more than 0.9% of a sample with 1,500,000 or so clones, roughly 97% of them seen once. Sequenced material: naive CD4+ T cells sorted from blood. Documented subset: CD45RA+ positively selected. These receptors originate from a man under 40 in good health.

The chain links TRBV5-1 to TRBJ2-5; tentative D call: TRBD1 (6 bases). Germline V lookup: CDR1 SGHRS, CDR2 YFSETQ. Trimming left V 0 bases short and J 2 bases short, with 29 bases between. The CDR3 runs to 21 residues. The DNA of the CDR3 is TGCGCCAGCAGCTTGGACGCCAATCGCTCGCCGACCGACAGGAGACAAGAGACCCAGTACTTC. This codes for CASSLDANRSPTDRRQETQYF.

The rearrangement links TRBV5-6 to TRBJ1-5; TRBD1 agrees at 8 bases. The V gene end was trimmed by 0 bases and the J gene end by 1 base; junction bases not matched to a gene: 9. This CDR3 contains 18 residues. Germline V gene sequence: CDR1 SGHDT, CDR2 YYEEEE. The CDR3 protein is CASSLARDRGGSNQPQHF. The CDR3 DNA reads as TGTGCCAGCAGCTTGGCTAGAGACAGGGGAGGCAGCAATCAGCCCCAGCATTTT.

V and J are TRBV2 and TRBJ2-3; 11 bases are a match to TRBD2. Germline-derived CDR1 and CDR2 are SNHLY and FYNNEI. The CDR3 has 18 amino acids. With V trimmed by 6 bases and J by 5 bases, 16 bases remained unmatched. The CDR3 protein is CASRGPMFTSGSLDTQYF. CDR3 DNA sequence: TGTGCCAGCAGGGGCCCGATGTTTACTAGCGGGAGTCTAGATACGCAGTATTTT.

This chain connects TRBV6-4 to TRBJ2-1; 12 nucleotides line up with TRBD2. V trimming: 6 bases; J trimming: 8 bases; junction bases outside the gene matches: 8. Germline assignment: CDR1 MRHNA and CDR2 SNTAGT. This CDR3 has 15 amino acids. The chain's CDR3 is CASSRTSGTRYEQFF. The DNA for the CDR3 is TGTGCCAGCAGCAGGACTAGCGGGACGCGTTATGAGCAGTTCTTC.

Worth noting for this clone: The same CDR3 can be traced to other DNA sequences in this sample. The rearrangement joins TRBV9 to TRBJ2-3; D unresolved. The CDR3 contains 14 residues. Germline V lookup: CDR1 SGDLS, CDR2 YYNGEE. The V end was cut by 0 bases, the J end by 3 bases, with 8 bases between. CDR3 region: CASSVVAATDTQYF. The CDR3, as DNA: TGTGCCAGCAGCGTAGTCGCGGCAACAGATACGCAGTATTTT.

The chain is built from TRBV6-5 and TRBJ1-4; TRBD1 aligns across 8 bases. Germline lookup yields CDR1 MNHEY and CDR2 SVGAGI. CDR3 length: 14 amino acids. V was pared by 5 bases and J by 6 bases, with 5 bases of the junction left unmatched. CDR3 protein: CASSATGADEKLFF. The CDR3 DNA follows: TGTGCCAGCAGTGCGACAGGGGCAGATGAAAAACTGTTTTTT.

The V and J genes are TRBV18 and TRBJ2-1; 12 bases align to TRBD2. This CDR3 is built from 17 residues. Germline lookup yields CDR1 KGHSH and CDR2 LQKENI. Trimming removed 2 bases from V and 4 bases from J; junction bases left unmatched: 6. The CDR3 loop is CASSPNQGTSGYNEQFF. In nucleotides, the CDR3 is TGTGCCAGCTCACCAAATCAAGGGACTAGCGGGTACAATGAGCAGTTCTTC.

The CDR3 spells CASSPRTGGNTEAFF. CDR3 DNA sequence: TGTGCCAGTAGTCCAAGGACAGGGGGTAACACTGAAGCTTTCTTT. The chain carries TRBV19 and TRBJ1-1, with TRBD1 matching 10 bases. CDR1 and CDR2 (germline): LNHDA, SQIVND (reference sequence). The CDR3 totals 15 residues. J lost 2 bases, V lost 5 bases, and 5 bases had no gene match.

The J gene is TRBJ2-6, the V gene TRBV28; possibly TRBD1 or TRBD2 for D (6 bases each). Germline loops: CDR1 MDHEN, CDR2 SYDVKM. V gave up 1 base and J gave up 5 bases, with 21 bases separating them. CDR3 size: 19 residues. This chain's CDR3 is CASSLSRGHAWERANVLTF. CDR3 nucleotides: TGTGCCAGCAGTTTATCCCGGGGGCATGCCTGGGAGCGGGCCAACGTCCTGACTTTC.

The chain links TRBV5-1 to TRBJ2-1; 13 bases line up with TRBD2. CDR1 and CDR2 (germline): SGHRS, YFSETQ. V lost 3 bases, J lost 9 bases, and 12 bases stayed unmatched. This CDR3 has 17 amino acids. CDR3: CASSSGLAGVGRGEQFF. The CDR3 DNA follows: TGCGCCAGCAGCTCCGGACTAGCGGGAGTTGGCCGCGGTGAGCAGTTCTTC. Drawing the rest from reference TRBV5-1 and TRBJ2-1, the complete variable domain is KAGVTQTPRYLIKTRGQQVTLSCSPISGHRSVSWYQQTPGQGLQFLFEYFSETQRNKGNFPGRFSGRQFSNSRSEMNVSTLELGDSALYLCASSSGLAGVGRGEQFFGPGTRLTVL.

The chain combines TRBV7-2 with TRBJ1-2; D not resolved. CDR3 size: 12 residues. Trimming pared 3 bases from V and 8 bases from J, leaving 10 bases between. Per germline, CDR1 SGHTA and CDR2 FQGNSA. CDR3 protein: CASSFPVRGYTF. The CDR3 DNA sequence: TGTGCCAGCAGCTTTCCTGTTCGGGGCTACACCTTC.

The rearrangement joins TRBV7-2 to TRBJ2-1, with 10 bases that match TRBD2. The J segment lost 6 bases and the V segment lost 2 bases, leaving 4 bases of the junction unmatched. The CDR3 has 15 residues. The V gene's germline CDR1 is SGHTA and CDR2 FQGNSA. The CDR3 nucleotides are TGTGCCAGCAGCTTACTAGCGGGAGTTCGCAATGAGCAGTTCTTC. This codes for CASSLLAGVRNEQFF. Combining the CDR3 with reference TRBV7-2 and TRBJ2-1 gives the whole variable domain GAGVSQSPSNKVTEKGKDVELRCDPISGHTALYWYRQSLGQGLEFLIYFQGNSAPDKSGLPSDRFSAERTGGSVSTLTIQRTQQEDSAVYLCASSLLAGVRNEQFFGPGTRLTVL.

A word on this clone: Additional DNA sequences in this sample encode the identical CDR3. The chain links TRBV7-9 to TRBJ2-5; D ambiguous. This CDR3 region has 12 residues. CDR1 is SEHNR, CDR2 FQNEAQ, per germline (reference sequence). V lost 0 bases, J lost 4 bases, and 3 bases lay in between. This CDR3 is CASSLAPETQYF. In DNA form, the CDR3 reads TGTGCCAGCAGCTTAGCCCCAGAGACCCAGTACTTC.

The V gene is TRBV25-1, the J gene TRBJ2-2, with unresolved D. This CDR3 spans 14 amino acids. V lost 3 bases and J 8 bases, leaving 13 bases between the germline ends. The germline V gene has CDR1 MGHDK and CDR2 SYGVNS. The CDR3 DNA is TGTGCCAGCAGTGACCTTCTCCCCCGGGGGGAGCTGTTTTTT. Amino acids: CASSDLLPRGELFF.

In the case of this clone: This sample also contains other DNA sequences that code for the same CDR3. The chain links TRBV29-1 to TRBJ1-5; 7 nucleotides align to TRBD1. The CDR3 covers 13 residues. With 6 bases clipped from V and 2 bases from J, the junction kept 4 bases outside the gene matches. The V gene's germline CDR1 is SQVTM and CDR2 ANQGSEA. The CDR3 DNA sequence: TGCAGCGTCGGTGACAGGGGCAATCAGCCCCAGCATTTT. Encoded protein: CSVGDRGNQPQHF.

The J gene is TRBJ2-3, the V gene TRBV7-6; 9 bases match TRBD2. V gave up 5 bases and J gave up 1 base; unmatched junction bases: 7. The CDR3 loop spans 16 amino acids. Looked up from germline, CDR1 is SGHVS and CDR2 is FNYEAQ. In DNA form, the CDR3 reads TGTGCCAGCAGCACGACTAGCGGTTCGCGCACAGATACGCAGTATTTT. Its translation: CASSTTSGSRTDTQYF.

CDR3 bases: TGTGCCAGCAGCTTGACTAGTTACAATGAGCAGTTCTTC. Amino acid sequence: CASSLTSYNEQFF. V and J are TRBV5-4 and TRBJ2-1; D may be TRBD2 (5 bases). The CDR3 spans 13 residues. Germline CDR1 reads SGHNT; CDR2 reads YYREEE (reference sequence). Between the trimmed V and J ends, which lost 1 base and 4 bases, there was a span of 6 bases. Based on the CDR3 plus reference TRBV5-4 and TRBJ2-1, the full variable domain is ETGVTQSPTHLIKTRGQQVTLRCSSQSGHNTVSWYQQALGQGPQFIFQYYREEENGRGNFPPRFSGLQFPNYSSELNVNALELDDSALYLCASSLTSYNEQFFGPGTRLTVL.

J is TRBJ2-5 and V is TRBV7-2; the match to TRBD2 covers 7 bases. CDR1 is SGHTA, CDR2 FQGNSA, per germline. V trimming: 5 bases; J trimming: 4 bases; junction bases outside the gene matches: 16. The CDR3 has 17 amino acids. The CDR3 sequence is CASSRRAWREPGETQYF. The CDR3 DNA reads TGTGCCAGCAGCCGTAGGGCGTGGCGGGAGCCAGGAGAGACCCAGTACTTC.

V usage is TRBV18 and J usage is TRBJ2-7; D ambiguous. Trimming stripped 0 bases from V and 5 bases from J, with 8 bases between. The CDR3 contains 13 residues. The germline CDR1 and CDR2 sequences are KGHSH and LQKENI. The DNA for the CDR3 is TGTGCCAGCTCACCACCGAGTCGGGACGAGCAGTACTTC. This gives the protein CASSPPSRDEQYF. Full variable domain (missing parts from reference TRBV18 and TRBJ2-7): NAGVMQNPRHLVRRRGQEARLRCSPMKGHSHVYWYRQLPEEGLKFMVYLQKENIIDESGMPKERFSAEFPKEGPSILRIQQVVRGDSAAYFCASSPPSRDEQYFGPGTRLTVT.

The chain uses TRBV25-1 and TRBJ1-1, with 10 bases fitting TRBD1. The CDR3 loop spans 14 amino acids. Germline assignment: CDR1 MGHDK and CDR2 SYGVNS. The trim removed 4 bases at V and 6 bases at J, leaving 5 bases unmatched. CDR3 residues: CASSVRQGASEAFF. CDR3 nucleotides: TGTGCCAGCAGTGTCCGACAGGGGGCCTCTGAAGCTTTCTTT.

The chain combines TRBV2 with TRBJ2-7, with 10 bases aligning to TRBD2. The CDR3 sequence is 12 residues long. Germline V gene lookup returns CDR1 SNHLY and CDR2 FYNNEI. V lost 6 bases to trimming and J lost 5 bases; unmatched junction nucleotides: 1. This chain's CDR3 is CASRGTSDEQYF. The CDR3 DNA sequence: TGTGCCAGCAGGGGGACTAGCGACGAGCAGTACTTC.

The V gene is TRBV28, the J gene TRBJ1-5; D might be TRBD1 (5 bases). The CDR3 runs to 16 residues. The germline V gene has CDR1 MDHEN and CDR2 SYDVKM. V was trimmed by 6 bases and J by 6 bases, leaving 21 bases between them. This CDR3 is CASSPPTVGGIQPQHF. As DNA, the CDR3 is TGTGCCAGCAGCCCTCCGACAGTGGGGGGGATTCAGCCCCAGCATTTT.

V usage is TRBV6-5 and J usage is TRBJ2-3; no definite D call. Germline CDR1 is MNHEY and CDR2 is SVGAGI. This CDR3 region has 14 residues. Trimming took off 5 bases at V and 3 bases at J, with 12 bases between the two ends. CDR3 bases: TGTGCCAGCAGTCCCCGGGTCGCTACAGATACGCAGTATTTT. Translation gives CASSPRVATDTQYF.

This chain links TRBV15 with TRBJ2-4; D call uncertain. Between the trimmed V and J ends, which lost 0 bases and 0 bases, there was a span of 15 bases. CDR3 size: 18 residues. In germline, CDR1 is LNHNV, CDR2 YYDKDF (reference sequence). The CDR3 protein is CATSRDKGYELAKNIQYF. Here the CDR3 DNA reads TGTGCCACCAGCAGAGATAAGGGATATGAACTAGCCAAAAACATTCAGTACTTC. Using reference TRBV15 and TRBJ2-4 for the parts outside the CDR3, the full variable domain is DAMVIQNPRYQVTQFGKPVTLSCSQTLNHNVMYWYQQKSSQAPKLLFHYYDKDFNNEADTPDNFQSRRPNTSFCFLDIRSPGLGDTAMYLCATSRDKGYELAKNIQYFGAGTRLSVL.

This chain connects TRBV11-2 to TRBJ1-1; D is uncertain. The V gene lost 5 bases and the J gene lost 10 bases, with 5 bases spanning the gap. Germline assignment: CDR1 SGHAT and CDR2 FQNNGV. The length of the CDR3 is 9 residues. The CDR3 reads CASSPGAFF. CDR3 sequence (DNA): TGTGCCAGCAGCCCCGGAGCTTTCTTT.

The chain has TRBV14 and TRBJ2-1; 12 bases match TRBD2. Germline CDR1 SGHDN, CDR2 FVKESK. With V trimmed by 0 bases and J by 6 bases, 9 bases remained unmatched. CDR3 length equals 18 residues. CDR3 in amino acids: CASSQDVPTSGSFNEQFF. CDR3 sequence (DNA): TGTGCCAGCAGCCAAGATGTTCCGACTAGCGGGAGTTTCAATGAGCAGTTCTTC.

The chain couples TRBV9 to TRBJ2-7; possible D gene TRBD1, 6 bases. CDR1 and CDR2 (germline): SGDLS, YYNGEE. V was trimmed by 4 bases and J by 3 bases, leaving 17 bases between them. The CDR3 length is 15 residues. The DNA for the CDR3 is TGTGCCAGCAGCCCCCCCAGTCAGGGGTTCTACGAGCAGTACTTC. It encodes CASSPPSQGFYEQYF.

The chain has TRBV14 and TRBJ2-7; a possible D gene is TRBD1 (6 bases). Germline lookup yields CDR1 SGHDN and CDR2 FVKESK. Trimming pared 1 base from V and 2 bases from J, leaving 9 bases between. CDR3 length: 14 amino acids. The CDR3 here is CASSQAQGPYEQYF. The CDR3 bases are TGTGCCAGCAGCCAAGCGCAGGGGCCCTACGAGCAGTACTTC.